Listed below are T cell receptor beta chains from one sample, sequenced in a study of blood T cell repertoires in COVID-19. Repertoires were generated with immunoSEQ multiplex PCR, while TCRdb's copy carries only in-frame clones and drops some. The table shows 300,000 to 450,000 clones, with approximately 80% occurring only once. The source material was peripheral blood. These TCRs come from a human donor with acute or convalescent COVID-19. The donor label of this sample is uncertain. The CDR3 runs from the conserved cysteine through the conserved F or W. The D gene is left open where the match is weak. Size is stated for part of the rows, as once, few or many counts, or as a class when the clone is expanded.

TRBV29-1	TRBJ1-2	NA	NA	CSVDVPGSGGYTF	TGCAGCGTTGATGTCCCCGGCTCAGGGGGCTACACCTTC
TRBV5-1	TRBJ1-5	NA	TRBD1	CASSPGQGVGQPQHF	TGCGCCAGCAGTCCGGGACAGGGGGTAGGTCAGCCCCAGCATTTT
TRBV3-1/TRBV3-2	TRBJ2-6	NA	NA	CASSQHHSGANVLTF	TGTGCCAGCAGCCAACATCACTCTGGGGCCAACGTCCTGACTTTC
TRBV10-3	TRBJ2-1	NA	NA	CAIRRDSNNEQFF	TGTGCCATCAGGCGGGACTCCAACAATGAGCAGTTCTTC
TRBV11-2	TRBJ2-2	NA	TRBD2	CASSLGLAPNTGELFF	TGTGCCAGCAGCTTAGGACTAGCCCCGAACACCGGGGAGCTGTTTTTT
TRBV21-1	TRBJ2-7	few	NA	CASSNQQGDLYEQYF	TGTGCCAGCAGCAATCAACAGGGGGATCTCTACGAGCAGTACTTC
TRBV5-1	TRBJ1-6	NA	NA	CASSLGTGLADYNSPLHF	TGCGCCAGCAGCTTGGGAACAGGGCTGGCTGACTATAATTCACCCCTCCACTTT
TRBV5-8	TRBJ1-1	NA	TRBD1	CASSGTGTGKSEAFF	TGTGCCAGCAGCGGGACCGGGACAGGGAAGTCTGAAGCTTTCTTT
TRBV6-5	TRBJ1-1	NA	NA	CASTTYGGANTEAFF	TGTGCCAGCACGACTTATGGGGGGGCTAACACTGAAGCTTTCTTT
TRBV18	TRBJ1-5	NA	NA	CASSPTSGVAQPQHF	TGTGCCAGCTCACCAACATCAGGGGTAGCTCAGCCCCAGCATTTT
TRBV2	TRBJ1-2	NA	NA	CASSDELRRLNGYTF	TGTGCCAGCAGTGACGAGCTACGCAGGTTGAATGGCTACACCTTC
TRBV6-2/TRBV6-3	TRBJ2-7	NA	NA	CASSYLSEQYF	TGTGCCAGCAGTTACTTATCCGAGCAGTACTTC
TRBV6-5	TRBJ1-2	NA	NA	CASSWRTASNYGYTF	TGTGCCAGCAGTTGGCGGACAGCGTCTAACTATGGCTACACCTTC
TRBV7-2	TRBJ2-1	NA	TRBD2	CASSPGTSVYNEQFF	TGTGCCAGCAGCCCCGGGACTAGCGTATACAATGAGCAGTTCTTC
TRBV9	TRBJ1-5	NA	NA	CASSATTGRYQPQHF	TGTGCCAGCAGCGCTACGACAGGTCGATATCAGCCCCAGCATTTT
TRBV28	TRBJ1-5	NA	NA	CASSRRQVQQPQHF	TGTGCCAGCAGCCGGCGACAGGTCCAACAGCCCCAGCATTTT
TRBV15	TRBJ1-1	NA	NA	CATSRDLTQGASTEAFF	TGTGCCACCAGCAGAGATCTGACTCAGGGTGCGTCCACTGAAGCTTTCTTT
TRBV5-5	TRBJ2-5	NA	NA	CASSELRTASQETQYF	TGTGCCAGCAGCGAGCTCAGGACAGCATCTCAAGAGACCCAGTACTTC
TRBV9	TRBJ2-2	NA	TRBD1	CASSGQGAPGELFF	TGTGCCAGCAGCGGACAGGGGGCTCCCGGGGAGCTGTTTTTT
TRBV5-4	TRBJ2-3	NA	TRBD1	CASSFRRGRATQDTQYF	TGTGCCAGCAGCTTCCGCAGGGGGCGGGCGACACAAGATACGCAGTATTTT
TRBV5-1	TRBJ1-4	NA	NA	CASSFYFATNEKLFF	TGCGCCAGCAGCTTTTACTTCGCAACTAATGAAAAACTGTTTTTT
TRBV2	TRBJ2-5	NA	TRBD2	CASSEWGTIGVETQYF	TGTGCCAGCAGTGAATGGGGGACTATAGGGGTAGAGACCCAGTACTTC
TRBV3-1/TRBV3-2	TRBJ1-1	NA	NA	CASSQWASNTEAFF	TGTGCCAGCAGCCAATGGGCCTCGAACACTGAAGCTTTCTTT
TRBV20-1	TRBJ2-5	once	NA	CSASRQQETQYF	TGCAGTGCTAGTCGACAGCAAGAGACCCAGTACTTC
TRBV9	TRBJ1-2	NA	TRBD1	CASSVVTGWGYTF	TGTGCCAGCAGCGTAGTGACAGGGTGGGGCTACACCTTC
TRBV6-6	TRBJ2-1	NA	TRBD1	CASTPQGFYNEQFF	TGTGCCAGCACCCCACAGGGGTTCTACAATGAGCAGTTCTTC
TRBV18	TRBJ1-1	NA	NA	CASSQGGHRGTEAFF	TGTGCCAGCTCTCAAGGGGGTCATCGCGGCACTGAAGCTTTCTTT
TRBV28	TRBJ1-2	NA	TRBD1	CATGQGVSYGYTF	TGTGCCACCGGACAGGGGGTCAGCTATGGCTACACCTTC